Described below is a single T cell receptor beta chain sequence and its context. This entry comes from a study of cytotoxic CD8 clonotypes in ibrutinib-treated CLL. Genomic DNA (around 2 micrograms) was obtained from cryopreserved PBMCs for construction of TCR beta libraries. Sequencing was performed with immunoSEQ multiplex PCR; in TCRdb, only in-frame clones are kept and a portion is missing. The sample yields roughly 70,000 clones, 70% to 90% seen once. Sequenced here: PBMCs, sampled at disease progression, from a patient treated with ibrutinib. The clonotype comes from a human donor with chronic lymphocytic leukemia.

The CDR3 loop reads CASSSLQSGANVLTF. The CDR3 coding sequence is TGTGCCAGCAGCTCCCTTCAGTCTGGGGCCAACGTCCTGACTTTC. J is TRBJ2-6 and V is TRBV11-2; D is uncertain. V was trimmed by 4 bases and J by 1 base, leaving 8 bases between them. The CDR3 is 15 amino acids. From germline, CDR1 is SGHAT and CDR2 FQNNGV.